This T cell receptor (beta chain) was captured by sequencing in a study of cytomegalovirus exposure and HLA in healthy donors. Study-wide findings and caveats: Among TCR beta chains, those listed as cytomegalovirus-associated numbered about 150.

The germline CDR1 and CDR2 sequences are SGHTA and FQGTGA. Trimming took off 5 bases at V and 2 bases at J, with 8 bases between the two ends. This CDR3 has 13 amino acids. PCR employed 60 Vbeta and 13 Jbeta primers. Using immunoSEQ multiplex PCR, the repertoire was profiled, and TCRdb retains in-frame clones only, with some absent. In the table there are 63,000 or so clones, 73% of which are singletons. This clone has just a few counts. No antigen is known for it. The chain links TRBV7-3 to TRBJ2-3; possible D gene TRBD2, 6 bases. Sequencing was performed on PBMCs. The clonotype originates from a man between 50 and 59 years old in good health and CMV-seronegative. DNA of the CDR3: TGTGCCAGCAGCCGGGACTCCACAGATACGCAGTATTTT. This translates into CASSRDSTDTQYF.